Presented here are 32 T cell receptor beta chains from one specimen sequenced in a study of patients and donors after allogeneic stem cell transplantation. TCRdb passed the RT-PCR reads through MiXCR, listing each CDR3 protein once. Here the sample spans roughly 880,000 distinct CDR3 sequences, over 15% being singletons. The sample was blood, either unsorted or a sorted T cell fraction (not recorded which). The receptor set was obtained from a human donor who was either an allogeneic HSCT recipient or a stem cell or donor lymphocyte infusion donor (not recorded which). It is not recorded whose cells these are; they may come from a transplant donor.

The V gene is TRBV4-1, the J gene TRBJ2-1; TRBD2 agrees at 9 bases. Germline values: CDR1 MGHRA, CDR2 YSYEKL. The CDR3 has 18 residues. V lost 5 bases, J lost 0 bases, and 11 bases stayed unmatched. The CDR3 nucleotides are TGCGCCAGCAGCAATATAGCGGGGGTCTCGAGCTCCTACAATGAGCAGTTCTTC. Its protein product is CASSNIAGVSSSYNEQFF.

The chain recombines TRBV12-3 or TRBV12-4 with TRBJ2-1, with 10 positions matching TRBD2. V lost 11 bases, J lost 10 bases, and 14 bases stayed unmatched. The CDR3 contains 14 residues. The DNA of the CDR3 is TGTGCCTCGCTCCGACTAGCGGGCGTTCAGGAGCAGTTCTTC. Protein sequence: CASLRLAGVQEQFF.

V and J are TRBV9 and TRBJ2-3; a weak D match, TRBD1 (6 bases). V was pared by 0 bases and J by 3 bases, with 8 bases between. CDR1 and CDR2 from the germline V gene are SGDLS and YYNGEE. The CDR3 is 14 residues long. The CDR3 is CASSVERGTDTQYF. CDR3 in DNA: TGTGCCAGCAGCGTAGAAAGGGGGACAGATACGCAGTATTTT.

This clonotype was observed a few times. The CDR3 DNA reads as TGTGCCAGCAGTTTTCCCGGGATTATAGATACGCAGTATTTT. Its translation: CASSFPGIIDTQYF. This chain uses TRBV12-3 or TRBV12-4 with TRBJ2-3, with a tentative D call TRBD2 (5 bases). Trimming stripped 3 bases from V and 5 bases from J, with 12 bases between. The CDR3 consists of 14 residues.

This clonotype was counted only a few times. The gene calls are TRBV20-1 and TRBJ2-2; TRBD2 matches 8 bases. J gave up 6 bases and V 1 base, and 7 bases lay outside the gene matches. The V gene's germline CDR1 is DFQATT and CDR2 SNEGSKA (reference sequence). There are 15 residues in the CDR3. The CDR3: CSARVPGGPPGELFF. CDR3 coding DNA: TGCAGTGCTAGAGTTCCGGGAGGGCCTCCCGGGGAGCTGTTTTTT.

The CDR3 DNA sequence: TGTGCCAGCAGTGAAAGTTACCGGGAATGGACCGGGGAGCTGTTTTTT. This sequence encodes CASSESYREWTGELFF. The J gene is TRBJ2-2, the V gene TRBV6-1; the D gene is possibly TRBD2 (5 bases). This CDR3 spans 16 amino acids. Between the trimmed V and J ends, which lost 2 bases and 5 bases, there was a span of 15 bases. Per the germline V gene, CDR1 is MNHNS and CDR2 is SASEGT.

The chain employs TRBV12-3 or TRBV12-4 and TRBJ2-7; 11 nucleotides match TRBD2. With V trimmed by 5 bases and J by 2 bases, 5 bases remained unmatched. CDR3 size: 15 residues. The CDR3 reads CASSVRSGRAYEQYF. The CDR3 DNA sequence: TGTGCCAGCAGTGTCCGTAGCGGGAGGGCCTACGAGCAGTACTTC.

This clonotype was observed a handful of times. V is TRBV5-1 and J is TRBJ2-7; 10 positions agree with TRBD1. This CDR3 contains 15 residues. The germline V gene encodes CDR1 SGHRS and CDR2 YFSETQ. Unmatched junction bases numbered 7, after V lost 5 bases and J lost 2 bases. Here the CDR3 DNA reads TGCGCCAGCAGGATCGACAGGGGGCTAGCCTACGAGCAGTACTTC. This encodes CASRIDRGLAYEQYF.

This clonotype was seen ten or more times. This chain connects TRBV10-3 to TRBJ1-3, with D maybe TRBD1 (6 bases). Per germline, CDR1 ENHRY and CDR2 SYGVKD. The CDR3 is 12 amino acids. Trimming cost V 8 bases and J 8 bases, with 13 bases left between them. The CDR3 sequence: CAIGDISDTIYF. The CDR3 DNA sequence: TGTGCCATCGGGGACATCAGCGACACCATATATTTT.

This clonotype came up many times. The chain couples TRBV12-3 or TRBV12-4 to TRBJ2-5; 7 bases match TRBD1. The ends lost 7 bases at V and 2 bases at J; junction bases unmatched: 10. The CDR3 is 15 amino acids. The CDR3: CASTSVRDRQETQYF. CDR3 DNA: TGTGCCAGCACCTCCGTTAGGGACAGACAAGAGACCCAGTACTTC.

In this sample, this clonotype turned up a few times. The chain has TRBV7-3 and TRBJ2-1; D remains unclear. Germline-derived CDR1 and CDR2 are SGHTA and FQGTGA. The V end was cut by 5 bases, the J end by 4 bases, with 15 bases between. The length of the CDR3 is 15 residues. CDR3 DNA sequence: TGTGCCAGCAGCCCTTGGGTGAGTCGGTACAATGAGCAGTTCTTC. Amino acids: CASSPWVSRYNEQFF.

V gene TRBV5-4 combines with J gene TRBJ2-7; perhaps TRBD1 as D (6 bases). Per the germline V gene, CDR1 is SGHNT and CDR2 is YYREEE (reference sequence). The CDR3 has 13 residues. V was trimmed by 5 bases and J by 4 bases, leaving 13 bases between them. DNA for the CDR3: TGTGCCAGCAGGGGGGCCCAAGGGTACGAGCAGTACTTC. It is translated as CASRGAQGYEQYF.

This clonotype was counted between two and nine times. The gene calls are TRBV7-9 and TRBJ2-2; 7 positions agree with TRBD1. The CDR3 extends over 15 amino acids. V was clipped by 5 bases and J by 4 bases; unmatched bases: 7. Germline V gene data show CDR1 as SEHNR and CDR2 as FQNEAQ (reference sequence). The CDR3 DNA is TGTGCCAGCAGCCCTCCGGGACAGATCACCGGGGAGCTGTTTTTT. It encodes CASSPPGQITGELFF.

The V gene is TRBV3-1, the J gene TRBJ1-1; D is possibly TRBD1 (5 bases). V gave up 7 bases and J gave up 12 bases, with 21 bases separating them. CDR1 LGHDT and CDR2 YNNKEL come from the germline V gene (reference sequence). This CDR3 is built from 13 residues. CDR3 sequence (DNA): TGTGCCAGCAATCCCCGTGGCGCAGGGAGGACTTTCTTT. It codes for CASNPRGAGRTFF.

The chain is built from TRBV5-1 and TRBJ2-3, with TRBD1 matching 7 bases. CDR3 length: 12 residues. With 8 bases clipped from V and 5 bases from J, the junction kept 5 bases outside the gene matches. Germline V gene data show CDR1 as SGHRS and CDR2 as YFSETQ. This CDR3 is CASARQGDTQYF. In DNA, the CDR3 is TGCGCCAGTGCTCGACAGGGAGATACGCAGTATTTT. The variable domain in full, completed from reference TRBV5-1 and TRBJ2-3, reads KAGVTQTPRYLIKTRGQQVTLSCSPISGHRSVSWYQQTPGQGLQFLFEYFSETQRNKGNFPGRFSGRQFSNSRSEMNVSTLELGDSALYLCASARQGDTQYFGPGTRLTVL.

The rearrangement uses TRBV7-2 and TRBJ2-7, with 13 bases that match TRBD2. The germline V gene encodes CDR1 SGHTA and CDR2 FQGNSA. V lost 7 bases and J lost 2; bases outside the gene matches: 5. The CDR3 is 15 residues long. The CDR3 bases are TGTGCCAGCAAAACTAGCGGGGGGGCCCCCTACGAGCAGTACTTC. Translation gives CASKTSGGAPYEQYF.

The CDR3 bases are TGTGCCAGCAGTTTAGCCAGGCCCGGGGTCGACACCGGGGAGCTGTTTTTT. It yields the protein CASSLARPGVDTGELFF. The chain uses TRBV12-3 or TRBV12-4 and TRBJ2-2, with D perhaps TRBD2 (5 bases). The CDR3 is 17 amino acids. V dropped 0 bases and J dropped 3 bases, with 14 bases sitting between them.

The CDR3 DNA is TGTGCCAGCAGTTTCCAACACTTTAGCGAGACGGCGCAGTTCTTC. Its translation: CASSFQHFSETAQFF. This chain uses TRBV27 with TRBJ2-1; maybe TRBD2 (5 bases). Germline lookup yields CDR1 MNHEY and CDR2 SMNVEV (reference sequence). The CDR3 is 15 residues long. V lost 3 bases to trimming and J lost 12 bases, with 21 bases between them.

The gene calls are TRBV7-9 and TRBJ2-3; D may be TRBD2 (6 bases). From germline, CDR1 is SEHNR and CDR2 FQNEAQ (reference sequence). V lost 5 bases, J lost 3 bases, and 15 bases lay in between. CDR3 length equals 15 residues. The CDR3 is CASSLYGSFTDTQYF. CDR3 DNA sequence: TGTGCCAGCAGCCTTTACGGGAGTTTTACAGATACGCAGTATTTT.

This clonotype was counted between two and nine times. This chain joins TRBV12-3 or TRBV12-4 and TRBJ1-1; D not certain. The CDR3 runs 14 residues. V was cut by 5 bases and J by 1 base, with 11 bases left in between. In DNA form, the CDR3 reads TGTGCCAGCAGTCGATCGGGTCCGAACACTGAAGCTTTCTTT. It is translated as CASSRSGPNTEAFF.

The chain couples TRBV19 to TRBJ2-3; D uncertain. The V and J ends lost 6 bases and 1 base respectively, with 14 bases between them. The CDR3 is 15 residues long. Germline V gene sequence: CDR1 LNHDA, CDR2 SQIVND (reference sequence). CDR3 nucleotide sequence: TGTGCCAGTAGCCAGGCGCCCCTTCGCACAGATACGCAGTATTTT. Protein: CASSQAPLRTDTQYF.

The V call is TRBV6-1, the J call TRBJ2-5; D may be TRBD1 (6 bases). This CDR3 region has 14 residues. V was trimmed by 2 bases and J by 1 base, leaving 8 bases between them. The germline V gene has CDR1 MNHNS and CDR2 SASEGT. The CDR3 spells CASSERTVQETQYF. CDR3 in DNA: TGTGCCAGCAGTGAAAGGACAGTCCAAGAGACCCAGTACTTC.

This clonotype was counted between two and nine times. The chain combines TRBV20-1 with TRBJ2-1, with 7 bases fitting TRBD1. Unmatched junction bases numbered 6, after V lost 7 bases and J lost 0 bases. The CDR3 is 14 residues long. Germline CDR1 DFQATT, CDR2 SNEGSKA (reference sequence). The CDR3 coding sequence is TGCAGTGGGTCGGGACAGAGCTCCTACAATGAGCAGTTCTTC. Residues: CSGSGQSSYNEQFF.

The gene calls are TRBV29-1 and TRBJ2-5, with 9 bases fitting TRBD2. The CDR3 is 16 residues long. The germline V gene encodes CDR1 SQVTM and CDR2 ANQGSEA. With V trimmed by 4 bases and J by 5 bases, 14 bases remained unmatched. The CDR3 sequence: CSVGAPRLAEGETQYF. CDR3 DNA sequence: TGCAGCGTTGGGGCTCCTCGACTAGCGGAGGGGGAGACCCAGTACTTC.

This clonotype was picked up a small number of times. The CDR3 region has the DNA TGTGCCAGCACCATCTGGGGGGGAGAGACCCAGTACTTC. Its translation: CASTIWGGETQYF. The chain uses TRBV5-8 and TRBJ2-5; 7 nucleotides line up with TRBD2. The V gene's germline CDR1 is SGHTS and CDR2 YDEGEE. After removal of 6 bases from V and 4 bases from J, the junction contained 6 bases not matched to a gene. This CDR3 spans 13 amino acids.

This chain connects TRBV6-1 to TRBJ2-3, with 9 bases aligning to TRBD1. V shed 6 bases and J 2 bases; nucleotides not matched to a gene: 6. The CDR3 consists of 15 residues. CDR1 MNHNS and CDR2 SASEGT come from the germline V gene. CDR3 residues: CASRDRGRSTDTQYF. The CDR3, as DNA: TGTGCCAGCAGGGACAGGGGACGCTCCACAGATACGCAGTATTTT.

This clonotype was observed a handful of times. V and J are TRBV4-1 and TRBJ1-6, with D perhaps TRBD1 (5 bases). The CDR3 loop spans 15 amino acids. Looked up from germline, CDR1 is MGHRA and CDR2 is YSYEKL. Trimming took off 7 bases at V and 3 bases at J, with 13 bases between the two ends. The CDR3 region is CASNSRQLYNSPLHF. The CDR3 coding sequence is TGCGCCAGCAACTCACGACAGCTCTATAATTCACCCCTCCACTTT.

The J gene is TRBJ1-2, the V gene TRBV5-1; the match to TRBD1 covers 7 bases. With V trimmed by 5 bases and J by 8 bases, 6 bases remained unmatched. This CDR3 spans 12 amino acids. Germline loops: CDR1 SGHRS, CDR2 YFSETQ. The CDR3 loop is CASRQGRGGYTF. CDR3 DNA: TGCGCCAGCAGACAGGGGAGAGGCGGCTACACCTTC.

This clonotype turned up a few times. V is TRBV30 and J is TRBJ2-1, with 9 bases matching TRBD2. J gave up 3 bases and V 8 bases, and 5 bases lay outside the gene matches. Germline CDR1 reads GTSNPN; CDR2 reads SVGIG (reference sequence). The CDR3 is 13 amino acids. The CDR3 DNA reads TGTGCCGGGTGGCGGGAGGGCTACAATGAGCAGTTCTTC. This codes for CAGWREGYNEQFF.

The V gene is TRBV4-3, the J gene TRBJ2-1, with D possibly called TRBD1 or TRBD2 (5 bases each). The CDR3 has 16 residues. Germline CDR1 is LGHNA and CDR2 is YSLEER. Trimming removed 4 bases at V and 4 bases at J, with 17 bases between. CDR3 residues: CASSRGVLGAYNEQFF. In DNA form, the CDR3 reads TGCGCCAGCAGCCGAGGGGTTCTAGGCGCGTACAATGAGCAGTTCTTC.

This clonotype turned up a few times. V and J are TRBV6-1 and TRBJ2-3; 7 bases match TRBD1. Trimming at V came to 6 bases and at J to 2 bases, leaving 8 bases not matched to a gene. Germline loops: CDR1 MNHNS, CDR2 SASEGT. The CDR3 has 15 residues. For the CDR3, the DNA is TGTGCCAGCAGCCCGGGACAGACCCACACAGATACGCAGTATTTT. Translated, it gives CASSPGQTHTDTQYF.

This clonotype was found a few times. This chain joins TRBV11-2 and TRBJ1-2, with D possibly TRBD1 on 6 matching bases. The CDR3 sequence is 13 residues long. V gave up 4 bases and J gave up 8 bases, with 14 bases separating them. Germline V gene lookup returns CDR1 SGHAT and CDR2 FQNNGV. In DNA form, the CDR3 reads TGTGCCAGCAGCTCCCGGGGGGCGGAAGGCTACACCTTC. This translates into CASSSRGAEGYTF.